The rows below give T cell receptor beta chains drawn from one sample of a study of T cell responses to AZD1222 COVID-19 vaccine. Profiled with immunoSEQ multiplex PCR; TCRdb holds only in-frame clones, not every one. The sample lists some 150,000 clones; 91% were seen once. Sequenced here: peripheral blood, sampled on day 0 of AZD1222 vaccination. These receptors came from an adult in good health. Each CDR3 is given with its conserved first and last residue. Fields, in order: D gene, V gene, J gene, clone size, CDR3 protein, CDR3 DNA. A D gene is named only where the DNA matches it firmly. Size tells how often a clone was seen (once, few, many) or the class of an expanded clone, and some rows leave it out.

D: TRBD1
V: TRBV5-4
J: TRBJ1-3
size: NA
CDR3: CASSNTGGRTGNTIYF
DNA: TGTGCCAGCAGCAATACAGGGGGACGTACTGGAAACACCATATATTTT

D: NA
V: TRBV5-8
J: TRBJ2-3
size: NA
CDR3: CASSWRRVERHHTQYNTQYF
DNA: TGTGCCAGCAGCTGGCGTAGGGTGGAGCGCCACCATACACAGTACAATACGCAGTATTTT

D: TRBD1
V: TRBV7-3
J: TRBJ1-6
size: NA
CDR3: CASSRQGPSYNSPLHF
DNA: TGTGCCAGCAGCCGACAGGGCCCCTCCTATAATTCACCCCTCCACTTT

D: TRBD1
V: TRBV28
J: TRBJ1-6
size: NA
CDR3: CASSFYGYKQGISSPLHF
DNA: TGTGCCAGCAGTTTTTACGGTTATAAACAGGGGATCAGTTCACCCCTCCACTTT

D: NA
V: TRBV7-7
J: TRBJ1-3
size: NA
CDR3: CASSSGAGNTIYF
DNA: TGTGCTAGCAGCTCGGGGGCCGGCAACACCATATATTTT

D: NA
V: TRBV5-5
J: TRBJ2-7
size: once
CDR3: CASTYRPSEFYEQYF
DNA: TGTGCCAGCACATACAGGCCATCAGAGTTCTACGAGCAGTACTTC

D: TRBD1
V: TRBV12-3/TRBV12-4
J: TRBJ2-1
size: NA
CDR3: CASRAGQVNEQFF
DNA: TGTGCCAGCAGGGCGGGACAGGTAAATGAGCAGTTCTTC

D: NA
V: TRBV7-9
J: TRBJ2-3
size: NA
CDR3: CASSFRMGGTDTQYF
DNA: TGTGCCAGCAGCTTTCGGATGGGGGGCACAGATACGCAGTATTTT

D: TRBD2
V: TRBV7-9
J: TRBJ2-5
size: NA
CDR3: CASSHDTSGTQETQYF
DNA: TGTGCCAGCAGCCATGACACTAGCGGGACTCAAGAGACCCAGTACTTC

D: NA
V: TRBV7-9
J: TRBJ2-3
size: NA
CDR3: CASSSPSSGSTDTQYF
DNA: TGTGCCAGCAGCTCCCCCTCAAGCGGAAGCACAGATACGCAGTATTTT

D: NA
V: TRBV4-2
J: TRBJ1-2
size: NA
CDR3: CASSQDRSTYVGYTF
DNA: TGTGCCAGCAGCCAAGATCGTTCAACCTATGTAGGCTACACCTTC

D: TRBD1
V: TRBV11-2
J: TRBJ1-2
size: once
CDR3: CASSLTGSGSNYGYTF
DNA: TGTGCCAGCAGCTTGACAGGGTCAGGAAGTAACTATGGCTACACCTTC

D: TRBD1
V: TRBV2
J: TRBJ1-3
size: NA
CDR3: CASRGQGLGSGNTIYF
DNA: TGTGCCAGCAGGGGACAGGGCTTGGGGTCTGGAAACACCATATATTTT

D: NA
V: TRBV27
J: TRBJ2-2
size: NA
CDR3: CASSPTTTVTGELFF
DNA: TGTGCCAGCAGTCCTACGACGACGGTCACCGGGGAGCTGTTTTTT

D: NA
V: TRBV27
J: TRBJ1-1
size: NA
CDR3: CASSFRVTTEAFF
DNA: TGTGCCAGCAGTTTTAGGGTAACCACTGAAGCTTTCTTT

D: TRBD1
V: TRBV29-1
J: TRBJ1-2
size: few
CDR3: CSVTGQGAYGYTF
DNA: TGCAGCGTCACCGGACAGGGGGCCTATGGCTACACCTTC

D: TRBD1
V: TRBV6-5
J: TRBJ1-2
size: NA
CDR3: CASRPWDREYGYTF
DNA: TGTGCCAGCAGACCCTGGGACAGAGAGTATGGCTACACCTTC

D: NA
V: TRBV19
J: TRBJ2-1
size: NA
CDR3: CASISARNEQFF
DNA: TGTGCCAGTATTAGTGCCCGCAATGAGCAGTTCTTC

D: NA
V: TRBV28
J: TRBJ1-4
size: NA
CDR3: CATRGQGNEKLFF
DNA: TGTGCCACCCGGGGACAAGGGAATGAAAAACTGTTTTTT

D: NA
V: TRBV11-2
J: TRBJ2-6
size: NA
CDR3: CASSFVGGAGANVLTF
DNA: TGTGCCAGCAGCTTCGTTGGGGGAGCTGGGGCCAACGTCCTGACTTTC

D: NA
V: TRBV5-6
J: TRBJ1-2
size: NA
CDR3: CASSDGTVWGYTF
DNA: TGTGCCAGCAGCGATGGGACGGTGTGGGGCTACACCTTC

D: NA
V: TRBV9
J: TRBJ1-2
size: NA
CDR3: CASGSGAGGYTF
DNA: TGTGCCAGCGGTTCGGGGGCTGGTGGCTACACCTTC